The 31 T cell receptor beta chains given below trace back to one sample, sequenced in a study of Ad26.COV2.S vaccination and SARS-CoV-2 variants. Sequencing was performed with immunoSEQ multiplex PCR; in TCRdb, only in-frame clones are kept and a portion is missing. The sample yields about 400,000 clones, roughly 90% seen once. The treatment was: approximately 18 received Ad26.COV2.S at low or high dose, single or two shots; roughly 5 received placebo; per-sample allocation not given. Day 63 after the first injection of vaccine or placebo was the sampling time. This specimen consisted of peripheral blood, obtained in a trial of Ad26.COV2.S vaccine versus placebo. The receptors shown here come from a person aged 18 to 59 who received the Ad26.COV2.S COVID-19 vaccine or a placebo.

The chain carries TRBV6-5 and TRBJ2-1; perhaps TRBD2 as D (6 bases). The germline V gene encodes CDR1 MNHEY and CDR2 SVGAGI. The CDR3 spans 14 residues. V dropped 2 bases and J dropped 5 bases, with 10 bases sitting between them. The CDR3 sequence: CASSYRGTHNEQFF. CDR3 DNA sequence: TGTGCCAGCAGTTACCGCGGGACCCACAATGAGCAGTTCTTC.

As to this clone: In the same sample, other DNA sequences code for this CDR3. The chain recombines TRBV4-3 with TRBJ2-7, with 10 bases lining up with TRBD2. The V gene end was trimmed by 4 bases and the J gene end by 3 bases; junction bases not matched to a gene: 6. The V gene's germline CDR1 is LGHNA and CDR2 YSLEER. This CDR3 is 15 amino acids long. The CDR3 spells CASSRGLAGDYEQYF. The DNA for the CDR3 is TGCGCCAGCAGCCGGGGTCTAGCGGGAGACTACGAGCAGTACTTC.

CDR3 residues: CASSPTRVVRTEAFF. The CDR3 region has the DNA TGTGCCAGTAGTCCTACTCGGGTGGTGAGGACTGAAGCTTTCTTT. The gene calls are TRBV19 and TRBJ1-1; D gene uncertain. The CDR3 length is 15 residues. V lost 5 bases, J lost 5 bases, and 18 bases lay in between. The germline V gene encodes CDR1 LNHDA and CDR2 SQIVND (reference sequence).

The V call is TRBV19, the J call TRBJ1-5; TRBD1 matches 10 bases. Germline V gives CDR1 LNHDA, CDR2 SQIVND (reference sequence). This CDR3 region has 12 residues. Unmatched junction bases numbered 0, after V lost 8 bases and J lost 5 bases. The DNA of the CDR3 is TGTGCCAGTGGGACAGGGGATCAGCCCCAGCATTTT. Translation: CASGTGDQPQHF.

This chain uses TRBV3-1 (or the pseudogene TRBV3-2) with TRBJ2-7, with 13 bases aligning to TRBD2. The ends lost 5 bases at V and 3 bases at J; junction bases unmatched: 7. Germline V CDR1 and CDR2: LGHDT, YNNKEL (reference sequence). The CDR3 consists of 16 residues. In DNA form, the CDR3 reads TGTGCCAGCAGCGAACAAACTAGCGGGGGGGACTACGAGCAGTACTTC. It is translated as CASSEQTSGGDYEQYF.

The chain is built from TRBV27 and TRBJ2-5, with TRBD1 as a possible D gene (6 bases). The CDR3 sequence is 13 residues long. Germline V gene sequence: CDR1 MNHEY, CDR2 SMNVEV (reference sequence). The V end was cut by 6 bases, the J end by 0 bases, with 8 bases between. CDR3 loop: CASSGQNQETQYF. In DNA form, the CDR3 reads TGTGCCAGCAGCGGACAGAACCAAGAGACCCAGTACTTC.

The CDR3 region is CASSPLTGAKNIQYF. The CDR3 DNA reads as TGCGCCAGCAGCCCCCTTACAGGTGCCAAAAACATTCAGTACTTC. The J gene is TRBJ2-4, the V gene TRBV4-3, with TRBD1 as a possible D gene (5 bases). Trimming shortened V by 4 bases and J by 1 base, and 11 bases separated the two germline ends. The CDR3 is made up of 15 amino acids. Per the germline V gene, CDR1 is LGHNA and CDR2 is YSLEER.

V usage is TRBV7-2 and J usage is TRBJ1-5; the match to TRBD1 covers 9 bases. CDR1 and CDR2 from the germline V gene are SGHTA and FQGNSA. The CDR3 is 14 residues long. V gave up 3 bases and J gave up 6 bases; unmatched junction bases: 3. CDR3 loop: CASSLGQGFQPQHF. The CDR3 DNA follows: TGTGCCAGCAGCTTGGGACAGGGATTTCAGCCCCAGCATTTT.

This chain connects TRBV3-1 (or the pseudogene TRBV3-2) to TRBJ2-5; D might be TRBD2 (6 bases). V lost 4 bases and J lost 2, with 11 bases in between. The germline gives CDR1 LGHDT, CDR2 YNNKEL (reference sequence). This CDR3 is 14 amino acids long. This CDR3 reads CASSPRRGQETQYF. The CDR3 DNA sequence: TGTGCCAGCAGCCCTCGGCGGGGTCAAGAGACCCAGTACTTC.

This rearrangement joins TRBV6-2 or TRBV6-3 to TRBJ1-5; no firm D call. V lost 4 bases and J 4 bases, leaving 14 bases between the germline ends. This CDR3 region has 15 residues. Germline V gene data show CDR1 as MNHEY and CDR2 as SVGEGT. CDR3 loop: CASSFWQRRNQPQHF. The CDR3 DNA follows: TGTGCCAGCAGTTTCTGGCAGAGGCGTAATCAGCCCCAGCATTTT.

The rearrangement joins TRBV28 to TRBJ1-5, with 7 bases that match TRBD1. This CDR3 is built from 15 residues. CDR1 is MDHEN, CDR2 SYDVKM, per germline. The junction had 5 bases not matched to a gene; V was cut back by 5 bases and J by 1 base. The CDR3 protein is CASSEGTVSNQPQHF. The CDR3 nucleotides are TGTGCCAGCAGTGAAGGGACAGTAAGCAATCAGCCCCAGCATTTT.

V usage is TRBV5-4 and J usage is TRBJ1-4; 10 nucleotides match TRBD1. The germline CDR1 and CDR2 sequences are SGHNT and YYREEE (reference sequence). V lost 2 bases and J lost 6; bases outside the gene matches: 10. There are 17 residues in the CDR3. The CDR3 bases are TGTGCCAGCAGCTTAAAAAGGGGACAGGGGAACGATGAAAAACTGTTTTTT. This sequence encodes CASSLKRGQGNDEKLFF.

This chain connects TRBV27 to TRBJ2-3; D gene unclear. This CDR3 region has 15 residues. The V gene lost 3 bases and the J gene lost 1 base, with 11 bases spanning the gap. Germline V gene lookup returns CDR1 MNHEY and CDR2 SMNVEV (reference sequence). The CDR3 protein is CASSFYPPGTDTQYF. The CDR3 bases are TGTGCCAGCAGTTTTTATCCTCCCGGCACAGATACGCAGTATTTT.

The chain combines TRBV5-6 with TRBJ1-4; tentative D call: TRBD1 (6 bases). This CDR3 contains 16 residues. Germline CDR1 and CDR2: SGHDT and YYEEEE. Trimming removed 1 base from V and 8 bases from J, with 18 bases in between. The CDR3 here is CASSLMRGRVREKLFF. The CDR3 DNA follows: TGTGCCAGCAGCTTGATGCGGGGGCGAGTGCGCGAAAAACTGTTTTTT. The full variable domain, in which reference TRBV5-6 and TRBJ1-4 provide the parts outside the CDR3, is DAGVTQSPTHLIKTRGQQVTLRCSPKSGHDTVSWYQQALGQGPQFIFQYYEEEERQRGNFPDRFSGHQFPNYSSELNVNALLLGDSALYLCASSLMRGRVREKLFFGSGTQLSVL.

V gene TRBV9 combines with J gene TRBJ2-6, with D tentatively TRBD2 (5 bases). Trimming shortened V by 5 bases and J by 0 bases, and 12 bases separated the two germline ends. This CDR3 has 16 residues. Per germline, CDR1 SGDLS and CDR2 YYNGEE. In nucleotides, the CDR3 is TGTGCCAGCAGAGCGTACGAGGGCTCTGGGGCCAACGTCCTGACTTTC. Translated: CASRAYEGSGANVLTF.

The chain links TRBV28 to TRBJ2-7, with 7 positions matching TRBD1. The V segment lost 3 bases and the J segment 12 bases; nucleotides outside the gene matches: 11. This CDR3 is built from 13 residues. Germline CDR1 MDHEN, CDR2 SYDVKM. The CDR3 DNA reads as TGTGCCAGCAGTTTGGTCCGGGACAGACAGGGGTACTTC. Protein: CASSLVRDRQGYF.

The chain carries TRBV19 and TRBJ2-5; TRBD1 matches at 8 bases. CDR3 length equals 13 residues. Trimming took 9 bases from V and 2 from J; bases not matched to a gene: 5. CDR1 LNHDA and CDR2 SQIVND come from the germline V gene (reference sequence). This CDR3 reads CASRDRIQETQYF. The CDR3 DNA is TGTGCCAGCCGGGACAGGATACAAGAGACCCAGTACTTC.

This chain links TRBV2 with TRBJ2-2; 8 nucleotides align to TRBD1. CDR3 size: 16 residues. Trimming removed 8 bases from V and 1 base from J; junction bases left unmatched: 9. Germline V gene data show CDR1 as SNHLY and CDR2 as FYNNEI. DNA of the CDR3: TGTGCCAGCGACAAAAGAGGACAGGGGAACACCGGGGAGCTGTTTTTT. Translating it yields CASDKRGQGNTGELFF. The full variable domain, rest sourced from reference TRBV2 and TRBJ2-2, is EPEVTQTPSHQVTQMGQEVILRCVPISNHLYFYWYRQILGQKVEFLVSFYNNEISEKSEIFDDQFSVERPDGSNFTLKIRSTKLEDSAMYFCASDKRGQGNTGELFFGEGSRLTVL.

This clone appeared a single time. CDR3 nucleotides: TGTGCCAGCAGCCTAGGACGGACGGACACCGGGGAGCTGTTTTTT. Translation: CASSLGRTDTGELFF. This rearrangement joins TRBV6-5 to TRBJ2-2; the D is unclear. The germline gives CDR1 MNHEY, CDR2 SVGAGI. This CDR3 has 15 amino acids. V lost 6 bases to trimming and J lost 3 bases, with 14 bases between them.

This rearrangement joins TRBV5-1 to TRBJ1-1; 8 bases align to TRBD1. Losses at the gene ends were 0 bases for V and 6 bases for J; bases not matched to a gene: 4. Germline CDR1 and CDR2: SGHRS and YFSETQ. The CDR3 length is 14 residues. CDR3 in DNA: TGCGCCAGCAGCTTGGGCCAGGGGGCCGCTGAAGCTTTCTTT. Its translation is CASSLGQGAAEAFF.

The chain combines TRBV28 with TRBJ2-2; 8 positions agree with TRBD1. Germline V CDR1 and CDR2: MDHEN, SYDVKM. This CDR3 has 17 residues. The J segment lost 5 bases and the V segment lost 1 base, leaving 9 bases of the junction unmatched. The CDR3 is CASSLYADRGKTGELFF. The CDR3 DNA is TGTGCCAGCAGTTTATACGCCGACAGGGGAAAAACCGGGGAGCTGTTTTTT.

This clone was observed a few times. Written as DNA, the CDR3 is TGCGCCAGCAGCTCGGTTGGCGGGGGGGCGGACGAGCAGTACTTC. Translated: CASSSVGGGADEQYF. The rearrangement links TRBV5-1 to TRBJ2-7; 9 bases match TRBD2. CDR3 length: 15 residues. Germline CDR1 reads SGHRS; CDR2 reads YFSETQ. Trimming at V came to 3 bases and at J to 5 bases, leaving 9 bases not matched to a gene. Full variable domain (outside the CDR3, taken from reference TRBV5-1 and TRBJ2-7): KAGVTQTPRYLIKTRGQQVTLSCSPISGHRSVSWYQQTPGQGLQFLFEYFSETQRNKGNFPGRFSGRQFSNSRSEMNVSTLELGDSALYLCASSSVGGGADEQYFGPGTRLTVT.

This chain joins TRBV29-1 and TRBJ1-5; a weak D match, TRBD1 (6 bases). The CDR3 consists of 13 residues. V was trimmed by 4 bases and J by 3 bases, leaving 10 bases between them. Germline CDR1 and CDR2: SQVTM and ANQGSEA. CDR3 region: CSVAQGPNQPQHF. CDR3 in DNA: TGCAGCGTTGCACAGGGCCCCAATCAGCCCCAGCATTTT.

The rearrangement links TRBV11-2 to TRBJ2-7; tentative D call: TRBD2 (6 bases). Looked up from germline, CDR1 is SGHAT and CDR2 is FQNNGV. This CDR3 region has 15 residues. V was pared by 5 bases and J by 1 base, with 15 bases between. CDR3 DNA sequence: TGTGCCAGCAGCCCGTGGACGGGGACTTCCTACGAGCAGTACTTC. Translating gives CASSPWTGTSYEQYF.

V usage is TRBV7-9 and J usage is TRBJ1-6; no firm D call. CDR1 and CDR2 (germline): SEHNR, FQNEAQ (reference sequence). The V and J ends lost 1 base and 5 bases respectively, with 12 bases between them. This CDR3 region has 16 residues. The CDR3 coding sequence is TGTGCCAGCAGCTTAGATCCGGGGTCCCATAATTCACCCCTCCACTTT. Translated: CASSLDPGSHNSPLHF. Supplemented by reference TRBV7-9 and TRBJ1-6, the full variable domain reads DTGVSQNPRHKITKRGQNVTFRCDPISEHNRLYWYRQTLGQGPEFLTYFQNEAQLEKSRLLSDRFSAERPKGSFSTLEIQRTEQGDSAMYLCASSLDPGSHNSPLHFGNGTRLTVT.

DNA of the CDR3: TGCGCCAGCAGCCAAGGGGCGAGCAGGGGATACGAGCAGTACTTC. Protein product: CASSQGASRGYEQYF. This chain uses TRBV4-1 with TRBJ2-7; maybe TRBD1 (6 bases). The CDR3 has 15 residues. Per germline, CDR1 MGHRA and CDR2 YSYEKL. Trimming cost V 1 base and J 4 bases, with 14 bases left between them.

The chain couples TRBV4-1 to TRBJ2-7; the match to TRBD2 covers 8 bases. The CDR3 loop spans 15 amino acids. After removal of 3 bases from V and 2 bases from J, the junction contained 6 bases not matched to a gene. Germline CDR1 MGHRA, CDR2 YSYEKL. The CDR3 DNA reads TGCGCCAGCAGCCAGGCGGGCGGGGGGCCCTACGAGCAGTACTTC. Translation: CASSQAGGGPYEQYF.

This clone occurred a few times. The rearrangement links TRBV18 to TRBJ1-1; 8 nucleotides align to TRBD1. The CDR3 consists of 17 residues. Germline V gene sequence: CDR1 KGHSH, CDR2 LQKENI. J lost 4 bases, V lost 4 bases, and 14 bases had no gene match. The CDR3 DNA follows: TGTGCCAGCTCACTACACGTGACAGGGGTTACCTCCACTGAAGCTTTCTTT. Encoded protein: CASSLHVTGVTSTEAFF.

The CDR3 nucleotides are TGCAGCGTTGATCCGACAGGGTCTGGAAACACCATATATTTT. It codes for CSVDPTGSGNTIYF. V gene TRBV29-1 combines with J gene TRBJ1-3, with TRBD1 matching 7 bases. This CDR3 has 14 amino acids. From germline, CDR1 is SQVTM and CDR2 ANQGSEA. V lost 3 bases, J lost 1 base, and 3 bases stayed unmatched.

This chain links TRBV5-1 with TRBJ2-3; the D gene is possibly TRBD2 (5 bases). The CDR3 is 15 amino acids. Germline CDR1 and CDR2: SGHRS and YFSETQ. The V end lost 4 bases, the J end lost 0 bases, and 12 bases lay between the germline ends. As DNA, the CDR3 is TGCGCCAGCAGCCAAATGGACTCTAGCACAGATACGCAGTATTTT. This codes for CASSQMDSSTDTQYF.

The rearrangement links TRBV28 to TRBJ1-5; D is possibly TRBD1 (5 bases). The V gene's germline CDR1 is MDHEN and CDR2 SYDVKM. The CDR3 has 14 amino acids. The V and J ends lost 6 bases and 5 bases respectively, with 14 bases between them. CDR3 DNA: TGTGCCAGCAGGGAGGGACGGAGAGATCAGCCCCAGCATTTT. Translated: CASREGRRDQPQHF.